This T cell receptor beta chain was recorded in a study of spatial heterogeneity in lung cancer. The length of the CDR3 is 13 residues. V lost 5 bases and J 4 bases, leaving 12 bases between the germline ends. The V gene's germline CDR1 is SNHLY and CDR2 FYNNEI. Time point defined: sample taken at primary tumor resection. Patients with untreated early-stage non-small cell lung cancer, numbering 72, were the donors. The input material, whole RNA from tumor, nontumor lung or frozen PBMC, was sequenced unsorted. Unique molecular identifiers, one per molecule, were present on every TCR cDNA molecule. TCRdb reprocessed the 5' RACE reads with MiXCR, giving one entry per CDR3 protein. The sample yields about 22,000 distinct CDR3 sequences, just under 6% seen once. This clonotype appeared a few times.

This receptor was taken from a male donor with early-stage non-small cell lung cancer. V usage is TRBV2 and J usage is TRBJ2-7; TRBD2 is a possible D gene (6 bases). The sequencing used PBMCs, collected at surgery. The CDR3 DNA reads TGTGCCAGCAGTTTACAGGAGGGGTACGAGCAGTACTTC. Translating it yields CASSLQEGYEQYF.